Below are 7 T cell receptor beta chains sequenced from a single sample in a study of cytomegalovirus exposure and HLA in healthy donors. In the PCR, 60 Vbeta and 13 Jbeta primers were used. Using immunoSEQ multiplex PCR, the repertoire was profiled, and TCRdb retains in-frame clones only, with some absent. The table lists about 120,000 clones, about three quarters of them singletons, with approximately 31% in the top ten. The material sequenced was PBMCs. The source is a man in his sixties in good health and CMV-seropositive.

The J gene is TRBJ1-4, the V gene TRBV6-5; 8 nucleotides line up with TRBD1. The CDR3 is 14 residues long. Germline V lookup: CDR1 MNHEY, CDR2 SVGAGI. With V trimmed by 6 bases and J by 2 bases, 2 bases remained unmatched. CDR3 sequence (DNA): TGTGCCAGCAGATACAGGGGGACTAATGAAAAACTGTTTTTT. This sequence encodes CASRYRGTNEKLFF.

The chain couples TRBV9 to TRBJ2-3; D is possibly TRBD1 (7 bases). The V and J ends lost 3 bases and 3 bases respectively, with 20 bases between them. Germline V gene lookup returns CDR1 SGDLS and CDR2 YYNGEE. This CDR3 contains 17 residues. The CDR3 sequence is CASSARRGAGGTDTQYF. The DNA for the CDR3 is TGTGCCAGCAGCGCGAGAAGGGGGGCAGGGGGTACAGATACGCAGTATTTT.

V gene TRBV2 combines with J gene TRBJ2-1, with D perhaps matching TRBD1 (6 bases). The V end was cut by 8 bases, the J end by 4 bases, with 15 bases between. This CDR3 has 14 residues. Per germline, CDR1 SNHLY and CDR2 FYNNEI. CDR3 nucleotide sequence: TGTGCCAGCCTAAGGGACAACTTTTACAATGAGCAGTTCTTC. Amino acids: CASLRDNFYNEQFF.

The J gene is TRBJ1-1, the V gene TRBV5-1; tentative D call: TRBD1 (5 bases). The CDR3 has 14 residues. Looked up from germline, CDR1 is SGHRS and CDR2 is YFSETQ. The V end lost 1 base, the J end lost 10 bases, and 17 bases lay between the germline ends. The CDR3 coding sequence is TGCGCCAGCAGCTTGATATCGGGGGGTAGGATAGCTTTCTTT. This sequence encodes CASSLISGGRIAFF.

The chain is built from TRBV6-6 and TRBJ2-5; D might be TRBD1 (5 bases). V dropped 5 bases and J dropped 5 bases, with 18 bases sitting between them. Germline CDR1 is MNHNY and CDR2 is SVGAGI (reference sequence). The CDR3 is 15 amino acids. CDR3: CASSTSWSAGETQYF. CDR3 nucleotides: TGTGCCAGCAGTACCAGTTGGTCCGCAGGGGAGACCCAGTACTTC.

The chain recombines TRBV7-9 with TRBJ2-7; 7 nucleotides line up with TRBD2. The CDR3 spans 15 residues. Germline V gene sequence: CDR1 SEHNR, CDR2 FQNEAQ (reference sequence). The V and J ends lost 3 bases and 4 bases, in that order; junction bases with no gene match: 9. CDR3 amino acids: CASSFGASGPYEQYF. As DNA, the CDR3 is TGTGCCAGCAGCTTTGGAGCTAGCGGACCATACGAGCAGTACTTC.

This clone was seen once. The chain uses TRBV10-2 and TRBJ1-2; 12 nucleotides agree with TRBD1. The germline V gene encodes CDR1 WSHSY and CDR2 SAAADI. V lost 7 bases and J lost 8; bases outside the gene matches: 8. The CDR3 is made up of 14 amino acids. The CDR3 bases are TGCGCCAGCACTCCGGGACAGGGGGCGGGAGGCTACACCTTC. It codes for CASTPGQGAGGYTF.